This entry describes one T cell receptor (beta chain). Its recognized antigen is unknown. Base-call qualities are not available, and no considerably larger clone is one nucleotide away. These data are taken from a study of OX40 agonist ivuxolimab in advanced cancers. Regarding the complete study: Ivuxolimab was a fully human IgG2 agonistic monoclonal antibody targeting the costimulatory receptor OX40 (CD134). Of the approximately 53 patients in dose escalation, around 20 had hepatocellular carcinoma, some 15 had melanoma, 9 had renal cell carcinoma and 9 had head and neck cancer. Partial responses occurred in three dose-escalation patients: two with cutaneous melanoma and one with hepatocellular carcinoma. The monotherapy dose-escalation portion (N ≈ 56 patients) of the phase I ivuxolimab trial is reported in the paper. Patients were allowed to have had prior anti-PD-1, anti-PD-L1 or anti-CTLA-4 therapy, and 30% to 40% of the dose-escalation patients had previously received checkpoint inhibitors. A male proportion of almost 85% and a mean age of around 60 years, ranging from roughly 23 to 80, were recorded for the dose-escalation cohort. Peripheral TCRbeta sequencing was intended to test whether TCR sequence diversity was altered and clonal T-cell expansion was caused by ivuxolimab. Intravenous ivuxolimab was administered to patients every 2 weeks at six dose levels: 0.01, 0.1, 0.3, 1.5, 3 and 10 mg/kg. Study-level results and caveats: Clonal expansion of both CD4+ and CD8+ blood T cells was observed from baseline to week 6 at doses 0.1 to 3.0 mg/kg. The antigen specificity of the clonally expanded peripheral T cells was not determined. In partial responders in the 0.1-3.0 mg/kg groups, normalized peripheral clonal expansion was found to be among the lowest, especially among CD8+ T cells. Low levels of normalized T-cell clonal expansion were also seen in some nonresponding patients. After ivuxolimab, more expanded clones were found on average in CD8+ T cells than in CD4+ T cells.

To sequence the TCRbeta CDR3 region, genomic DNA was isolated from the sorted cells. The immunoSEQ Assay was used for sequencing of TCRbeta CDR3 regions. This is the immuneACCESS table as TCRdb keeps it, with only in-frame sequences that have V and J called. A part of the clones is gone; compared with another copy, unresolved V genes explain less than half, and the rest is unexplained. The sample profile shows around 85,000 clones; about 90% of them were found once. The ten top clones hold 1.5% to 2% of the sample. The trial excluded patients who had a history of autoimmune disease or who were on systemic immunosuppression. In every dose cohort, peripheral blood was drawn for TCR sequencing at baseline, cycle 4 day 1, and cycle 7 day 1. Samples were obtained from an open-label, multicenter, first-in-human phase I dose-escalation trial of ivuxolimab. Adults with locally advanced or metastatic melanoma, renal cell, hepatocellular, or head and neck squamous cell carcinoma were enrolled in the trial. Before TCR sequencing, CD4+ T cells and CD8+ T cells from peripheral blood were sorted into separate populations.

Sequenced here: CD4+ or CD8+ T cells sorted from blood, sampled in a trial of the OX40 agonist ivuxolimab. The sequence derives from an adult with an advanced solid tumor such as melanoma, head and neck, liver or kidney cancer.

The CDR3 reads as follows: CASSLGIVETQYF. The sequenced DNA is TGCGCCAGCAGCTTGGGGATTGTGGAGACCCAGTACTTC. The chain links TRBV5-1 with TRBJ2-5, with the D gene uncertain. V is pared back by 0 bases and J by 5 bases, with 8 bases lying between the germline termini. Based on the germline V gene, the CDR1 and CDR2 sequences are SGHRS and YFSETQ. Measured from the cysteine to the phenylalanine, the CDR3 is 13 residues long. Kept here is only the CDR3 DNA, which spans 39 bases and is read in frame from base 1.